These 17 T cell receptor beta chains came from one sample sequenced in a study of shared clonotypes between healthy human individuals. Here immunoSEQ multiplex PCR was the method, and the copy in TCRdb shows in-frame clones only, minus some. Here the sample spans about 2 million clones, about 95% being singletons. The sequencing input was naive CD4+ T cells sorted from blood. The sample's subset: CD45RA+ positively selected. These receptors all stem from a man younger than 35 in good health.

J is TRBJ1-3 and V is TRBV7-9; a weak D match, TRBD1 (5 bases). Trimming cost V 3 bases and J 3 bases, with 9 bases left between them. This CDR3 comprises 14 residues. Germline CDR1 is SEHNR and CDR2 is FQNEAQ (reference sequence). CDR3 loop: CASSLAGIGNTIYF. For the CDR3, the DNA is TGTGCCAGCAGCTTGGCAGGGATTGGAAACACCATATATTTT.

The CDR3 sequence: CASSRRASGVTDTQYF. CDR3 bases: TGTGCCAGCAGCCGACGAGCTAGCGGGGTAACAGATACGCAGTATTTT. The chain couples TRBV11-3 to TRBJ2-3; 9 bases are shared with TRBD2. Germline values: CDR1 SGHNT, CDR2 YENEEA. Trimming took 5 bases from V and 3 from J; bases not matched to a gene: 9. CDR3 length: 16 residues.

This clone was seen a single time. J is TRBJ1-2 and V is TRBV14; the D gene is possibly TRBD1 (6 bases). CDR1 SGHDN and CDR2 FVKESK come from the germline V gene. The CDR3 is 17 residues long. Trimming stripped 0 bases from V and 7 bases from J, with 21 bases between. The CDR3 DNA reads TGTGCCAGCAGCCAAGATCTTGACGGCAGGGGAAGGGGTGGCTACACCTTC. Its translation is CASSQDLDGRGRGGYTF.

DNA for the CDR3: TGTGCCAGCGTCGACAGGGGCACCAAAAACATTCAGTACTTC. Translating gives CASVDRGTKNIQYF. V and J are TRBV5-8 and TRBJ2-4, with 8 bases fitting TRBD1. The CDR3 sequence is 14 residues long. The trim removed 7 bases at V and 2 bases at J, leaving 5 bases unmatched. CDR1 and CDR2 from the germline V gene are SGHTS and YDEGEE.

The rearrangement uses TRBV10-2 and TRBJ2-3; 11 bases fit TRBD2. The V gene end was trimmed by 4 bases and the J gene end by 1 base; junction bases not matched to a gene: 1. This CDR3 region has 15 residues. The germline V gene has CDR1 WSHSY and CDR2 SAAADI. CDR3 DNA sequence: TGCGCCAGCAGTGGGGGACTAGCGGGCACAGATACGCAGTATTTT. This sequence encodes CASSGGLAGTDTQYF.

This clone appeared a single time. The CDR3 reads CASTGHTDTQYF. The CDR3 nucleotides read TGTGCCAGTACGGGGCACACAGATACGCAGTATTTT. J is TRBJ2-3 and V is TRBV6-6; either TRBD1 or TRBD2 may supply D (5 bases each). V lost 9 bases and J lost 2, with 9 bases in between. This CDR3 contains 12 residues. Germline V lookup: CDR1 MNHNY, CDR2 SVGAGI (reference sequence).

The gene calls are TRBV5-1 and TRBJ2-3; 7 bases line up with TRBD1. This CDR3 is built from 16 residues. The trim removed 0 bases at V and 1 base at J, leaving 5 bases unmatched. Germline CDR1 is SGHRS and CDR2 is YFSETQ. The CDR3 loop is CASSLATGKGTDTQYF. CDR3 DNA: TGCGCCAGCAGCTTGGCGACAGGGAAGGGCACAGATACGCAGTATTTT.

A word on this clone: The same CDR3 also results from other DNA sequences found in this sample. This sequence joins TRBV5-4 and TRBJ1-4, with D perhaps matching TRBD1 (6 bases). The germline gives CDR1 SGHNT, CDR2 YYREEE (reference sequence). Trimming removed 2 bases at V and 3 bases at J, with 8 bases between. CDR3 size: 14 residues. The chain's CDR3 is CASSLQGPNEKLFF. CDR3 coding DNA: TGTGCCAGCAGCTTACAGGGACCTAATGAAAAACTGTTTTTT.

This clone came up once. The chain carries TRBV30 and TRBJ2-3; D unclear. Germline CDR1 and CDR2: GTSNPN and SVGIG (reference sequence). The CDR3 runs to 11 residues. V lost 5 bases and J 8 bases, leaving 11 bases between the germline ends. CDR3 region: CAWYRAGTQYF. Here the CDR3 DNA reads TGTGCCTGGTACCGAGCTGGTACGCAGTATTTT.

The rearrangement joins TRBV5-8 to TRBJ2-3; D gene unclear. The CDR3 contains 16 residues. V lost 0 bases and J lost 3, with 14 bases in between. Germline V lookup: CDR1 SGHTS, CDR2 YDEGEE. CDR3 nucleotides: TGTGCCAGCAGCTTGGGCACCCACCTTGGGACAGATACGCAGTATTTT. Encoded protein: CASSLGTHLGTDTQYF. The full variable domain, with the rest looked up from reference TRBV5-8 and TRBJ2-3, is EAGVTQSPTHLIKTRGQQATLRCSPISGHTSVYWYQQALGLGLQFLLWYDEGEERNRGNFPPRFSGRQFPNYSSELNVNALELEDSALYLCASSLGTHLGTDTQYFGPGTRLTVL.

The chain is built from TRBV7-9 and TRBJ2-2; TRBD1 is a possible D gene (6 bases). The V gene lost 4 bases and the J gene lost 5 bases, with 8 bases spanning the gap. This CDR3 has 13 residues. CDR1 is SEHNR and CDR2 is FQNEAQ in the germline V gene (reference sequence). The CDR3 DNA follows: TGTGCCAGCAGCTATCAGGGGACCGGGGAGCTGTTTTTT. Its protein product is CASSYQGTGELFF.

The J gene is TRBJ2-3, the V gene TRBV19; possibly TRBD2 for D (7 bases). Per the germline V gene, CDR1 is LNHDA and CDR2 is SQIVND (reference sequence). V shed 5 bases and J shed 0 bases, with 12 bases lying between them. The CDR3 extends over 15 amino acids. The CDR3, as DNA: TGTGCCAGTAGTCTGGCGGGGGCTAGCACAGATACGCAGTATTTT. Protein product: CASSLAGASTDTQYF. The full variable domain, completed using reference TRBV19 and TRBJ2-3, is DGGITQSPKYLFRKEGQNVTLSCEQNLNHDAMYWYRQDPGQGLRLIYYSQIVNDFQKGDIAEGYSVSREKKESFPLTVTSAQKNPTAFYLCASSLAGASTDTQYFGPGTRLTVL.

The chain combines TRBV5-1 with TRBJ2-1, with 9 nucleotides matching TRBD2. Per the germline V gene, CDR1 is SGHRS and CDR2 is YFSETQ. The junction had 7 bases not matched to a gene; V was cut back by 0 bases and J by 3 bases. This CDR3 has 17 amino acids. The CDR3 sequence: CASSLGFGLALYNEQFF. CDR3 in DNA: TGCGCCAGCAGCTTGGGCTTCGGACTAGCGCTCTACAATGAGCAGTTCTTC.

The rearrangement links TRBV4-3 to TRBJ2-3; 14 bases match TRBD2. The CDR3 contains 15 residues. Looked up from germline, CDR1 is LGHNA and CDR2 is YSLEER. V was pared by 6 bases and J by 5 bases, with 4 bases of the junction left unmatched. The CDR3 DNA reads TGCGCCAGCAGTCGGACTAGCGGGAGGAAAGATACGCAGTATTTT. This sequence encodes CASSRTSGRKDTQYF.

This clone was recorded once. The chain joins TRBV6-1 to TRBJ2-3; no reliable D call. The germline V and J ends were trimmed by 7 bases and 11 bases, with 16 bases remaining between them. CDR3 length equals 12 residues. Per the germline V gene, CDR1 is MNHNS and CDR2 is SASEGT. CDR3 in DNA: TGTGCCAGCACCGAAAATCATGGGGTGCAGTATTTT. Translation gives CASTENHGVQYF.

This clone was observed once. This sequence joins TRBV6-1 and TRBJ1-1; D is unresolved. The CDR3 is 10 amino acids. Between the trimmed V and J ends, which lost 2 bases and 10 bases, there was a span of 5 bases. Germline V gives CDR1 MNHNS, CDR2 SASEGT. The CDR3 here is CASSEWTAFF. CDR3 coding DNA: TGTGCCAGCAGTGAATGGACAGCTTTCTTT.

This clone was counted once. The V call is TRBV7-9, the J call TRBJ2-2, with D perhaps matching TRBD2 (6 bases). Trimming removed 5 bases from V and 0 bases from J, with 16 bases in between. Germline V CDR1 and CDR2: SEHNR, FQNEAQ (reference sequence). The CDR3 is made up of 17 amino acids. The CDR3: CASSNPGLSANTGELFF. CDR3 DNA: TGTGCCAGCAGCAACCCGGGACTCAGCGCGAACACCGGGGAGCTGTTTTTT. Variable domain in full (rest from reference TRBV7-9 and TRBJ2-2): DTGVSQNPRHKITKRGQNVTFRCDPISEHNRLYWYRQTLGQGPEFLTYFQNEAQLEKSRLLSDRFSAERPKGSFSTLEIQRTEQGDSAMYLCASSNPGLSANTGELFFGEGSRLTVL.